This TCR beta chain was recovered during a study of vaccination and CD4 T cells after COVID-19. Turning to the study itself: Six males and four females constituted the convalescent cohort, two of whom were Hispanic. Participants received two doses of either BNT162b2 or mRNA-1273 vaccine. Study-level results: Post-vaccination reactive clonotypes (median roughly 35) did not differ significantly from post-infection (around 23).

Sequencing of the DNA from cultured CD4+ T cells was carried out with the Oncomine TCR Beta short-read assay. TCRdb passed the PCR reads through MiXCR, listing each CDR3 protein once. The table lists approximately 10,000 distinct CDR3 sequences, 58% of them singletons. Treatment: approximately 10-day PBMC culture with coronavirus spike peptide pools or control peptides (ViraFEST assay). Half the medium was exchanged for fresh IL-2 medium on days 3 and 7. This clonotype has just one count. The antigen is unknown. V was shortened by 0 bases and J by 2 bases, with 5 bases between the two germline ends. Germline loops: CDR1 LGHNA, CDR2 YSLEER. The CDR3 contains 14 residues.

The receptor was derived from a human donor who had recovered from COVID-19. The sample comprised CD4+ T cells from blood, cultured in vitro. V usage is TRBV4-3 and J usage is TRBJ1-5; D gene uncertain. CDR3 DNA: TGCGCCAGCAGCCAAGACGGACGCAATCAGCCCCAGCATTTT. It specifies CASSQDGRNQPQHF.